The entry that follows covers one T cell receptor beta chain sequence. The antigen remains unidentified. This sample was included in a study of cytomegalovirus exposure and HLA in healthy donors. Study findings and constraints: Despite most TCR sequences being rare, some public TCRs occurred in many donors. Relative to the approximately 700-donor mean, N-insertions were reportedly fewer in an Asian-associated ancestry cluster in a later analysis. A few V segments could not be told apart, such as TRBV6-2 and TRBV6-3, and were left out.

13 Jbeta primers and 60 Vbeta primers were used for the PCR. Only in-frame clones appear in the TCRdb table, and some are missing; sequencing was by immunoSEQ multiplex PCR. The sample contains more than 60,000 clones, 74% of which appear only once. The germline gives CDR1 SGHAT, CDR2 FQNNGV. The V segment lost 5 bases and the J segment 4 bases; nucleotides outside the gene matches: 5. This CDR3 has 14 residues. The chain recombines TRBV11-2 with TRBJ1-1, with TRBD1 identical over 9 bases. This clonotype was obtained from a middle-aged man in good health and CMV-seropositive. The sample consisted of PBMCs. The CDR3 sequence is CASSAGQGGTEAFF. The DNA of the CDR3 is TGTGCCAGCAGCGCGGGACAGGGAGGCACTGAAGCTTTCTTT.